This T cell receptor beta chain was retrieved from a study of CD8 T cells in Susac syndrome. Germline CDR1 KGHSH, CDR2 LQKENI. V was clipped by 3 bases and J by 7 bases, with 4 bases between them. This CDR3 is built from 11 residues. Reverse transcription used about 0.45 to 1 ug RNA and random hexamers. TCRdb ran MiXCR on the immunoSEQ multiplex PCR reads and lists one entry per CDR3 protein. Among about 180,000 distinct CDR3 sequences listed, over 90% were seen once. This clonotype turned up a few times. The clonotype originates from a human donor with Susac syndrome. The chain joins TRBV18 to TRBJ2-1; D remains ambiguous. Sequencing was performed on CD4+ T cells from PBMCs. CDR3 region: CASSPGNEQFF. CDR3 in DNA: TGTGCCAGCTCACCGGGGAATGAGCAGTTCTTC.